These T cell receptor beta chains were read from a single sample in a study of cytomegalovirus exposure and HLA in healthy donors. Libraries were prepared by immunoSEQ multiplex PCR; TCRdb keeps only in-frame clonotypes and omits some of them. This sample has fewer than 150,000 clones, with about four fifths found just once. Source material: PBMCs. These receptors came from a man aged 40-55 years in good health and CMV-seropositive. Both conserved end residues are part of each CDR3. The order of the fields is D gene, J gene, clone size, V gene, CDR3 DNA, CDR3 protein. A D gene is named only where the DNA matches it firmly. Expanded clones are given a class, and other clones once, few, many or no size at all.

. TRBJ1-5 . TRBV5-1 TGCGCCAGCAGCTTGGGCACGGGAAGCAATCAGCCCCAGCATTTT CASSLGTGSNQPQHF
TRBD1 TRBJ2-2 . TRBV7-6 TGTGCCAGCAGCTTGACAGGGGGCGCCTACACCGGGGAGCTGTTTTTT CASSLTGGAYTGELFF
. TRBJ1-5 . TRBV6-5 TGTGCCAGCAGTCGGGTCTCAGAGTCACAGCCCCAGCATTTT CASSRVSESQPQHF
TRBD2 TRBJ2-5 few TRBV4-1 TGCGCCAGCAGCCAAGGGGTAGCGGGGGGGTACCAAGAGACCCAGTACTTC CASSQGVAGGYQETQYF
. TRBJ1-2 . TRBV27 TGTGCCAGCAGTTTATCGGGGGGGGATGGCTACACCTTC CASSLSGGDGYTF
. TRBJ1-2 . TRBV27 TGTGCCAGCAGTTTATGGGGGGATCGCTACACCTTC CASSLWGDRYTF
TRBD1 TRBJ2-5 . TRBV6-6 TGTGCCAGCAGTTATCGAGGGACAGCCGGGGAGACCCAGTACTTC CASSYRGTAGETQYF
TRBD2 TRBJ2-2 . TRBV12-5 TGTGCTAGTGGGACTAGCGGATACACCGGGGAGCTGTTTTTT CASGTSGYTGELFF
TRBD1 TRBJ2-5 . TRBV6-1 TGTGCCAGCAGCCGAGACAGGGCCCTGTACTTC CASSRDRALYF
. TRBJ2-5 . TRBV14 TGTGCCAGCAGCCGAGGCGACCCGTACCAAGAGACCCAGTACTTC CASSRGDPYQETQYF
TRBD1 TRBJ1-1 once TRBV7-2 TGTGCCAGCAGCTTCTACCCAACGACAGGGCGTGAAGCTTTCTTT CASSFYPTTGREAFF
TRBD1 TRBJ2-3 once TRBV9 TGTGCCAGCAGCTCCCGGACAGGAACAGATACGCAGTATTTT CASSSRTGTDTQYF
TRBD2 TRBJ2-1 few TRBV6-4 TGTGCCAGCAGCCAGGTAGCGGGGGGGAGTGAGCAGTTCTTC CASSQVAGGSEQFF
. TRBJ1-2 few TRBV5-1 TGCGCCAGCAGCTTGGGGCAGGCCTCGGGGTTAGGCTACACCTTC CASSLGQASGLGYTF
TRBD1 TRBJ1-5 once TRBV5-1 TGCGCCAGCAGCTTGTCCGGGACAGGGAGTCAGCCCCAGCATTTT CASSLSGTGSQPQHF
TRBD1 TRBJ1-4 . TRBV7-2 TGTGCCAGCAGCCAACAGGGGGCGGCTAATGAAAAACTGTTTTTT CASSQQGAANEKLFF
. TRBJ2-4 . TRBV6-1 TGTGCCAGCAGTGAGGTCAGATTAGCCAAAAACATTCAGTACTTC CASSEVRLAKNIQYF
. TRBJ2-7 few TRBV11-2 TGTGCCAGCAGCTTAGATCCCAGGGGACGAGTGTACTTC CASSLDPRGRVYF
TRBD1 TRBJ1-1 few TRBV5-1 TGCGCCAGCAGCTCGGAGGGGGCAGGGAGTGGGAACACTGAAGCTTTCTTT CASSSEGAGSGNTEAFF
. TRBJ1-3 few TRBV4-3 TGCGCCAGCAGCCAAGACCCCTCCTGGACGGGGTCAGGAAACACCATATATTTT CASSQDPSWTGSGNTIYF
TRBD1 TRBJ2-7 . TRBV10-2 TGCGCCAGCAGTGGGACAGGGGGGCCCCGACAGCAGTACTTC CASSGTGGPRQQYF
. TRBJ2-7 . TRBV29-1 TGCAGCGTTCTGAGGACGCGGGGGCGCATTGGGGGGTACGAGCAGTACTTC CSVLRTRGRIGGYEQYF
. TRBJ2-1 . TRBV4-3 TGCGCCAGCAGCCAAGGCTCCCTGAGGGTCTACAATGAGCAGTTCTTC CASSQGSLRVYNEQFF
. TRBJ2-7 . TRBV14 TGTGCCAGCAGCCAAGATATAGGGGATGGGCAGTACTTC CASSQDIGDGQYF
TRBD2 TRBJ2-4 few TRBV7-9 TGTTCCAGCAGCTGGGGGGGTGGAGAAGACATTCAGTACTTC CSSSWGGGEDIQYF
. TRBJ2-2 . TRBV7-8 TGTGCCAGCAGCCTGGACTACTACACCGGGGAGCTGTTTTTT CASSLDYYTGELFF
TRBD1 TRBJ2-1 . TRBV4-2 TGTGCCAGCAGCCAAGGGGACAGGGTAAATGAGCAGTTCTTC CASSQGDRVNEQFF
TRBD1 TRBJ2-7 . TRBV2 TGTGCCAGCAGCAGAACCGGGACAGGGTACGAGCAGTACTTC CASSRTGTGYEQYF
. TRBJ1-1 . TRBV7-8 TGTGCCAGCAGCATGGGTGAGGGGAACACTGAAGCTTTCTTT CASSMGEGNTEAFF
TRBD1 TRBJ1-4 . TRBV7-9 TGTGCCAGCAGCTCACAGGGGTTTAATGAAAAACTGTTTTTT CASSSQGFNEKLFF
. TRBJ2-7 . TRBV7-2 TGTGCCAGCAGCCCCACGCGGGGGACATACGAGCAGTACTTC CASSPTRGTYEQYF
. TRBJ2-4 . TRBV30 TGTGCCGTGGAGGATTTGGACGGCAAAAACATTCAGTACTTC CAVEDLDGKNIQYF
TRBD1 TRBJ2-7 . TRBV6-1 TGTGCCAGCAGTGAGCAGGCCAGGGGGCATTGGCAGCAGTACTTC CASSEQARGHWQQYF
. TRBJ1-4 . TRBV5-1 TGCGCCAGCAGCTTGGATACAGGTGGTGATGAAAAACTGTTTTTT CASSLDTGGDEKLFF
. TRBJ1-1 . TRBV9 TGTGCCAGCAGCGTAGGTGGGGGGGCATGGACTGAAGCTTTCTTT CASSVGGGAWTEAFF
TRBD1 TRBJ2-7 few TRBV5-1 TGCGCCAGCAGCTTAGCAGGGGGCGCTTATCTCGAGCAGTACTTC CASSLAGGAYLEQYF
. TRBJ1-2 few TRBV15 TGTGCCACCAGCAGAGCCTACAGCCCAAGTAAGCTCCTGTCTGGACAGACATACTATGGCTACACCTTC CATSRAYSPSKLLSGQTYYGYTF
TRBD1 TRBJ2-7 . TRBV5-5 TGTGCCAGCAGCTTAGCGCCACTGACAGGGGGCTACTTC CASSLAPLTGGYF
. TRBJ1-1 once TRBV7-9 TGTGCCAGCAGCCCTTGGGGAGGGCGTGGGGACACTGAAGCTTTCTTT CASSPWGGRGDTEAFF
TRBD1 TRBJ1-2 . TRBV6-5 TGTGCCAGCAGTGGGACAGAAAGTTACAATGGCTACACCTTC CASSGTESYNGYTF
. TRBJ2-7 . TRBV7-8 TGTGCCAGCAGCTTAAACGGACAGAACTACGAGCAGTACTTC CASSLNGQNYEQYF
. TRBJ1-5 . TRBV19 TGTGCCAGTAGTATCGTCCAGGGTGGCAATCAGCCCCAGCATTTT CASSIVQGGNQPQHF
. TRBJ1-1 . TRBV19 TGTGCCAGTAGTATTCGGGTGGAGGTCATGAACACTGAAGCTTTCTTT CASSIRVEVMNTEAFF
TRBD2 TRBJ2-1 . TRBV18 TGTGCCAGCTCACCGGGACTAGCGGGAGGCAATGAGCAGTTCTTC CASSPGLAGGNEQFF
. TRBJ2-1 few TRBV2 TGTGCCAGTGGGGGCGGGAGCACTCATTACAATGAGCAGTTCTTC CASGGGSTHYNEQFF
. TRBJ2-5 . TRBV27 TGTGCCAGCAGTACTTACTCGGGGGGCGGCCAGTACTTC CASSTYSGGGQYF
. TRBJ1-2 . TRBV12-5 TGTGCTAGTGGCAGGGGCGAGATCCTAGGGTATGGCTACACCTTC CASGRGEILGYGYTF
TRBD1 TRBJ2-7 . TRBV11-3 TGTGCCAGCAGCCCGGGACAGTCGAGCTCCTACGAGCAGTACTTC CASSPGQSSSYEQYF
. TRBJ1-1 once TRBV5-1 TGCGCCAGCAGCTTGGGAGGACTGGAGGACACTGAAGCTTTCTTT CASSLGGLEDTEAFF
. TRBJ1-2 . TRBV4-1 TGCGCCAGCAGCCATCGACAGGCGCACTATGGCTACACCTTC CASSHRQAHYGYTF
TRBD1 TRBJ1-1 . TRBV27 TGTGCCAGCAGTTTCCGGGACAGGGCAGGGATCACTGAAGCTTTCTTT CASSFRDRAGITEAFF
TRBD2 TRBJ2-1 . TRBV30 TGTGCCTGGAGGGGGACTACTAATGAGCAGTTCTTC CAWRGTTNEQFF
TRBD1 TRBJ2-2 . TRBV5-1 TGCGCCAGCAGCACAAGGACAGGGGCCGGCGGGGAGCTGTTTTTT CASSTRTGAGGELFF
TRBD2 TRBJ2-2 . TRBV7-6 TGTGCCAGCAGCCCGACTAGCGGGAGTGCCGGGGAGCTGTTTTTT CASSPTSGSAGELFF
. TRBJ2-5 . TRBV7-3 TGTGCCAGCAGCTTAATGGCGGGGGCCGGGGAGACCCAGTACTTC CASSLMAGAGETQYF